This is a list of T cell receptor beta chains from one sample in a study of T cell responses to AZD1222 COVID-19 vaccine. Sequenced by immunoSEQ multiplex PCR; TCRdb stores in-frame clones only, minus some. Here the sample spans just under 35,000 clones, about 86% being singletons. Sequencing was performed on peripheral blood, taken on day 0 of AZD1222 vaccination. These receptors were obtained from an adult in good health. Both conserved end residues are part of each CDR3. The order of the fields is clone size, CDR3 length, J gene, V gene, D gene, CDR3 DNA, CDR3 protein. D genes are given only for firm matches. Clone size is given for some rows only: seen once, a few or many times, or a class if the clone is expanded.

clone_size: -; cdr3_length: 15; j_call: TRBJ1-5; v_call: TRBV30; d_call: TRBD1; cdr3_nt: TGTGCCTGGAGGCGGGGGACAGGGGTTAATCAGCCCCAGCATTTT; cdr3_aa: CAWRRGTGVNQPQHF
clone_size: -; cdr3_length: 15; j_call: TRBJ2-5; v_call: TRBV6-5; d_call: TRBD1; cdr3_nt: TGTGCCAGCAGTTTCTCGGACAGGGTCCAAGAGACCCAGTACTTC; cdr3_aa: CASSFSDRVQETQYF
clone_size: -; cdr3_length: 17; j_call: TRBJ1-5; v_call: TRBV27; d_call: TRBD1; cdr3_nt: TGTGCCAGCAGTGCGAACGGGGCCAGGGGGCAGGATCAGCCCCAGCATTTT; cdr3_aa: CASSANGARGQDQPQHF
clone_size: -; cdr3_length: 16; j_call: TRBJ2-2; v_call: TRBV3-1/TRBV3-2; d_call: -; cdr3_nt: TGTGCCAGCAGCCGTCGGAGTGGGAGCAACACCGGGGAGCTGTTTTTT; cdr3_aa: CASSRRSGSNTGELFF
clone_size: few; cdr3_length: 15; j_call: TRBJ1-5; v_call: TRBV6-2/TRBV6-3; d_call: -; cdr3_nt: TGTGCCAGCAGTTACTCCCGGGGCAATAATCAGCCCCAGCATTTT; cdr3_aa: CASSYSRGNNQPQHF
clone_size: -; cdr3_length: 16; j_call: TRBJ2-5; v_call: TRBV11-2; d_call: -; cdr3_nt: TGTGCCAGCCGTTTTCATTTGTCGGGGCTGGCAGAGACCCAGTACTTC; cdr3_aa: CASRFHLSGLAETQYF
clone_size: -; cdr3_length: 14; j_call: TRBJ2-1; v_call: TRBV9; d_call: -; cdr3_nt: TGTGCCAGCAGCGTCCCTCCCACCGGGTCCGAGCAGTTCTTC; cdr3_aa: CASSVPPTGSEQFF
clone_size: -; cdr3_length: 12; j_call: TRBJ2-7; v_call: TRBV12-3/TRBV12-4; d_call: -; cdr3_nt: TGTGCCAGCAGTTCCGGACACTTCGAGCAGTACTTC; cdr3_aa: CASSSGHFEQYF
clone_size: few; cdr3_length: 17; j_call: TRBJ1-1; v_call: TRBV6-2/TRBV6-3; d_call: -; cdr3_nt: TGTGCCAGCAGTTACTCGGTCGGGGGGCTATTAAACACTGAAGCTTTCTTT; cdr3_aa: CASSYSVGGLLNTEAFF
clone_size: -; cdr3_length: 15; j_call: TRBJ2-7; v_call: TRBV29-1; d_call: -; cdr3_nt: TGCAGCGTTGAGGGGTCTAGGGAGAGCTCCTACGAGCAGTACTTC; cdr3_aa: CSVEGSRESSYEQYF